This section outlines one T cell receptor (beta chain) sequence together with its context. The target antigen is unknown. These data come from a study of T cells in localized non-small cell lung cancer. Method: immunoSEQ multiplex PCR; TCRdb's copy keeps in-frame clones and lacks some. The table shows more than 30,000 clones, with nearly 80% occurring only once. CDR1 is ENHRY and CDR2 is SYGVKD in the germline V gene. V was clipped by 4 bases and J by 4 bases, with 10 bases between them. The CDR3 has 13 residues. General study points: Those with higher blood T cell density had longer overall survival. Highest T cell clonality was seen in uninvolved adjacent lung, surpassing that measured in tumor. A median of 57 of the top 100 tumor clones appeared in adjacent lung, which was paired and uninvolved.

The TCR sequence derives from a male donor at least 60 years old with stage II squamous cell lung carcinoma. This chain links TRBV10-3 with TRBJ2-5; D possibly corresponds to TRBD2 (5 bases). This specimen was peripheral blood, taken before any cancer treatment. The CDR3 DNA sequence: TGTGCCATCAGTGCGGGGATGGGAGAGACCCAGTACTTC. Translated: CAISAGMGETQYF.